This T cell receptor (beta chain) came from a study of blood T cell repertoires in COVID-19. Authors' processing steps: Reference gene primers were amplified, and this amplification served to estimate nucleated cell counts. Clones were read by immunoSEQ multiplex PCR, and TCRdb kept only the in-frame ones, dropping some. That table gives V, J and clone size, and the DNA gave D and trimming. The profile shows some 41,000 clones, nearly 90% of them singletons. This clonotype was sampled from a man aged 55 to 69 with active COVID-19. The specimen was peripheral blood.

The DNA of the CDR3 is TGTGCCAGCAGTTACCCCGGACAGGGGCGTGAAAAACTGTTTTTT. This encodes CASSYPGQGREKLFF. This chain uses TRBV6-6 with TRBJ1-4; 9 bases fit TRBD1. This CDR3 has 15 amino acids. In germline, CDR1 is MNHNY, CDR2 SVGAGI (reference sequence). V trimming: 2 bases; J trimming: 7 bases; junction bases outside the gene matches: 5.